A single sample gave rise to the 31 T cell receptor beta chains below, sequenced in a study of shared clonotypes between healthy human individuals. The repertoire was sequenced with immunoSEQ multiplex PCR; TCRdb's copy has only in-frame clones and lacks some. The sample carries 2.3 million or so clones, 85% to 95% recorded once. The material sequenced was naive CD4+ T cells from PBMCs. Sample subset: CD45RA+ positively selected. Receptors originate from a man younger than 35 in good health. Some clones in this sample may be carry-over from other donors' samples.

The CDR3 here is CSVRDRSYTEAFF. CDR3 DNA sequence: TGCAGCGTGCGCGACAGGTCCTACACTGAAGCTTTCTTT. V and J are TRBV29-1 and TRBJ1-1; D is perhaps TRBD1 (6 bases). Trimming removed 6 bases from V and 3 bases from J, with 14 bases in between. The CDR3 covers 13 residues. The germline CDR1 and CDR2 sequences are SQVTM and ANQGSEA.

The chain uses TRBV5-6 and TRBJ1-2; D unclear. The CDR3 consists of 14 residues. From germline, CDR1 is SGHDT and CDR2 YYEEEE. V was pared by 3 bases and J by 8 bases, with 17 bases between. This CDR3 is CASSSGRLSGGYTF. As DNA, the CDR3 is TGTGCCAGCAGCTCCGGCCGTCTTAGCGGCGGCTACACCTTC.

In nucleotides, the CDR3 is TGCAGCGTTGAACTTGGGACGGGTGTCAACGAGCAGTACTTC. Residues: CSVELGTGVNEQYF. The chain carries TRBV29-1 and TRBJ2-7; D may be TRBD1 or TRBD2 (5 bases each). CDR1 and CDR2 (germline): SQVTM, ANQGSEA. V lost 2 bases to trimming and J lost 5 bases, with 16 bases between them. The CDR3 runs 14 residues.

The CDR3, as DNA: TGTGCCAGCAGCCCGGCGGTGCGGGGGGAATCCTACGAGCAGTACTTC. Translated: CASSPAVRGESYEQYF. The chain has TRBV14 and TRBJ2-7, with 8 nucleotides matching TRBD2. With 4 bases clipped from V and 1 base from J, the junction kept 9 bases outside the gene matches. Germline V gene lookup returns CDR1 SGHDN and CDR2 FVKESK. The CDR3 covers 16 residues. Filled out from reference TRBV14 and TRBJ2-7, the complete variable domain reads EAGVTQFPSHSVIEKGQTVTLRCDPISGHDNLYWYRRVMGKEIKFLLHFVKESKQDESGMPNNRFLAERTGGTYSTLKVQPAELEDSGVYFCASSPAVRGESYEQYFGPGTRLTVT.

J is TRBJ1-2 and V is TRBV15; D is ambiguous. Germline CDR1 reads LNHNV; CDR2 reads YYDKDF (reference sequence). The CDR3 covers 18 residues. V was shortened by 4 bases and J by 1 base, with 22 bases between the two germline ends. Written as DNA, the CDR3 is TGTGCCACCAGCAAGGTTACGGTTTGGGTTGTAAATAACTATGGCTACACCTTC. It codes for CATSKVTVWVVNNYGYTF.

The chain recombines TRBV7-6 with TRBJ2-3, with D perhaps matching TRBD1 (7 bases). This CDR3 is built from 17 residues. Germline V CDR1 and CDR2: SGHVS, FNYEAQ. V lost 5 bases to trimming and J lost 8 bases, with 26 bases between them. CDR3 nucleotide sequence: TGTGCCAGCAGCCCCCGTTCGGGGACAGCCTCCGGGGGTACGCAGTATTTT. Its protein is CASSPRSGTASGGTQYF.

In this sample, this clone turned up once. The chain recombines TRBV19 with TRBJ1-2, with 8 bases identical to TRBD1. V trimming: 0 bases; J trimming: 6 bases; junction bases outside the gene matches: 6. Germline V gene lookup returns CDR1 LNHDA and CDR2 SQIVND (reference sequence). The CDR3 extends over 15 amino acids. The CDR3 region has the DNA TGTGCCAGTAGTATAGACCAGGGGGCGAGTAATGGCTACACCTTC. Residues: CASSIDQGASNGYTF.

This chain joins TRBV29-1 and TRBJ2-1; D might be TRBD2 (7 bases). V dropped 7 bases and J dropped 5 bases, with 15 bases sitting between them. CDR1 is SQVTM, CDR2 ANQGSEA, per germline. There are 13 residues in the CDR3. In DNA, the CDR3 is TGCAGCGGGGGGGGCAGGGCTAACAATGAGCAGTTCTTC. It is translated as CSGGGRANNEQFF.

The V and J genes are TRBV19 and TRBJ2-7; TRBD2 is a possible D gene (5 bases). This CDR3 spans 11 amino acids. V lost 7 bases and J 7 bases, leaving 11 bases between the germline ends. Germline V gives CDR1 LNHDA, CDR2 SQIVND (reference sequence). The CDR3, as DNA: TGTGCCAGTACCTATAGAGGGGAGCAGTACTTC. Translated: CASTYRGEQYF.

V is TRBV11-2 and J is TRBJ2-4; a possible D gene is TRBD2 (5 bases). Germline V lookup: CDR1 SGHAT, CDR2 FQNNGV. This CDR3 has 16 amino acids. V lost 3 bases and J lost 1, with 13 bases in between. The CDR3 bases are TGTGCCAGCAGCTTTACATCCGGCGGGGCCAAAAACATTCAGTACTTC. This translates into CASSFTSGGAKNIQYF.

CDR3 protein: CASSPSVGNQPQHF. The CDR3 region has the DNA TGTGCCAGCTCACCATCGGTTGGCAATCAGCCCCAGCATTTT. The V call is TRBV18, the J call TRBJ1-5, with D hard to call. Germline V gene lookup returns CDR1 KGHSH and CDR2 LQKENI. The CDR3 is 14 residues long. V lost 2 bases to trimming and J lost 2 bases, with 7 bases between them.

The rearrangement uses TRBV5-1 and TRBJ2-7; D possibly matches TRBD1 or TRBD2 (5 bases each). Germline CDR1 and CDR2: SGHRS and YFSETQ. Trimming stripped 4 bases from V and 1 base from J, with 18 bases between. The CDR3 contains 16 residues. The CDR3 loop reads CASSQNRNTGSYEQYF. In DNA form, the CDR3 reads TGCGCCAGCAGCCAGAACAGGAATACGGGGTCCTACGAGCAGTACTTC.

The chain links TRBV18 to TRBJ1-1, with TRBD1 identical over 8 bases. After removal of 3 bases from V and 1 base from J, the junction contained 4 bases not matched to a gene. Germline CDR1 KGHSH, CDR2 LQKENI. This CDR3 comprises 15 residues. The CDR3 DNA reads as TGTGCCAGCTCACCCCGACAGGGGCCGAACACTGAAGCTTTCTTT. Translating gives CASSPRQGPNTEAFF.

The genes are TRBV5-1 and TRBJ1-1; the D is unclear. CDR3 length equals 14 residues. Trimming pared 1 base from V and 0 bases from J, leaving 7 bases between. Germline V lookup: CDR1 SGHRS, CDR2 YFSETQ. CDR3 coding DNA: TGCGCCAGCAGCTTGTACACTATGAACACTGAAGCTTTCTTT. This gives the protein CASSLYTMNTEAFF.

The gene calls are TRBV4-1 and TRBJ2-3, with no clear D. Germline V lookup: CDR1 MGHRA, CDR2 YSYEKL. Trimming took off 5 bases at V and 3 bases at J, with 9 bases between the two ends. The CDR3 has 13 residues. The CDR3 coding sequence is TGCGCCAGCAGCTTATGGATGACAGATACGCAGTATTTT. Its translation: CASSLWMTDTQYF.

The chain couples TRBV5-1 to TRBJ2-1, with 7 bases matching TRBD1. Germline trimming cut 3 bases from V and 8 bases from J; bases unmatched to any gene: 5. The CDR3 covers 13 residues. Germline lookup yields CDR1 SGHRS and CDR2 YFSETQ. The CDR3 loop reads CASSSEGGYEQFF. CDR3 DNA sequence: TGCGCCAGCAGCTCGGAAGGGGGCTATGAGCAGTTCTTC.

The rearrangement joins TRBV6-5 to TRBJ2-7; 9 bases align to TRBD1. The junction had 7 bases not matched to a gene; V was cut back by 11 bases and J by 5 bases. The length of the CDR3 is 12 residues. Germline V gene lookup returns CDR1 MNHEY and CDR2 SVGAGI. The CDR3, as DNA: TGTGCCGCACAGGGGGCAGGAAACGAGCAGTACTTC. Translated: CAAQGAGNEQYF.

Points on this clone: The same CDR3 can be traced to other DNA sequences in this sample. The chain has TRBV28 and TRBJ1-4; 7 bases align to TRBD1. The CDR3 length is 12 residues. Per the germline V gene, CDR1 is MDHEN and CDR2 is SYDVKM. With V trimmed by 8 bases and J by 5 bases, 2 bases remained unmatched. In nucleotides, the CDR3 is TGTGCCAGCCGACAGGGAAATGAAAAACTGTTTTTT. This gives the protein CASRQGNEKLFF.

The V and J genes are TRBV28 and TRBJ1-3; D is uncertain. With 7 bases removed from V and 2 bases from J, the gap between germline ends came to 15 bases. The CDR3 extends over 15 amino acids. In germline, CDR1 is MDHEN, CDR2 SYDVKM. The CDR3 spells CASTRSGSPGNTIYF. The CDR3 nucleotides read TGTGCCAGCACCCGCAGTGGGTCCCCTGGAAACACCATATATTTT.

The CDR3 here is CASSFSGLAGEEQYF. The CDR3 region has the DNA TGTGCCAGCAGCTTTTCCGGACTAGCGGGAGAGGAGCAGTACTTC. The chain is built from TRBV11-2 and TRBJ2-7; TRBD2 matches at 13 bases. Germline loops: CDR1 SGHAT, CDR2 FQNNGV. The CDR3 consists of 15 residues. V trimming: 3 bases; J trimming: 7 bases; junction bases outside the gene matches: 6.

The rearrangement links TRBV7-2 to TRBJ2-1, with D unclear. Per the germline V gene, CDR1 is SGHTA and CDR2 is FQGNSA. With 0 bases removed from V and 8 bases from J, the gap between germline ends came to 14 bases. The CDR3 loop spans 15 amino acids. CDR3 sequence: CASSLAPSLVYEQFF. The CDR3 coding sequence is TGTGCCAGCAGCTTAGCACCCAGTCTGGTCTATGAGCAGTTCTTC.

The chain recombines TRBV19 with TRBJ2-7, with 7 bases fitting TRBD1. This CDR3 has 16 residues. The V gene's germline CDR1 is LNHDA and CDR2 SQIVND (reference sequence). V dropped 4 bases and J dropped 4; count of bases not matched to a gene: 13. DNA for the CDR3: TGTGCCAGTAGTACCACCTCGAGACAGGGAGCGTACGAGCAGTACTTC. As protein: CASSTTSRQGAYEQYF.

This chain joins TRBV7-2 and TRBJ2-1, with unresolved D. Germline loops: CDR1 SGHTA, CDR2 FQGNSA. The CDR3 consists of 13 residues. Trimming took off 6 bases at V and 7 bases at J, with 13 bases between the two ends. DNA for the CDR3: TGTGCCAGCAGTCCCTTTTTTCGGAATGAGCAGTTCTTC. Protein sequence: CASSPFFRNEQFF. Using reference TRBV7-2 and TRBJ2-1 for the parts outside the CDR3, the full variable domain is GAGVSQSPSNKVTEKGKDVELRCDPISGHTALYWYRQSLGQGLEFLIYFQGNSAPDKSGLPSDRFSAERTGGSVSTLTIQRTQQEDSAVYLCASSPFFRNEQFFGPGTRLTVL.

The chain has TRBV29-1 and TRBJ2-1, with 8 positions matching TRBD1. J lost 6 bases, V lost 7 bases, and 8 bases had no gene match. The CDR3 totals 13 residues. Germline V gene data show CDR1 as SQVTM and CDR2 as ANQGSEA. The CDR3 DNA sequence: TGCAGCGAGACAGGGGCTTCGGTCAATGAGCAGTTCTTC. Its protein product is CSETGASVNEQFF.

The chain has TRBV6-1 and TRBJ2-6, with D perhaps matching TRBD1 (5 bases). CDR1 and CDR2 from the germline V gene are MNHNS and SASEGT. V gave up 6 bases and J gave up 1 base, with 7 bases separating them. CDR3 size: 14 residues. The CDR3 is CASSSGSGANVLTF. The CDR3, as DNA: TGTGCCAGCAGCTCAGGGTCTGGGGCCAACGTCCTGACTTTC.

Remarks on this clone: Within the sample, other DNA sequences also encode this same CDR3. The chain joins TRBV5-1 to TRBJ2-3; the match to TRBD2 covers 10 bases. This CDR3 is built from 14 residues. Germline trimming cut 5 bases from V and 6 bases from J; bases unmatched to any gene: 6. The germline V gene has CDR1 SGHRS and CDR2 YFSETQ. The CDR3: CASRASGSTDTQYF. In DNA form, the CDR3 reads TGCGCCAGCAGGGCTAGCGGGAGTACTGATACGCAGTATTTT.

This clone was detected only a few times. The identical CDR3 is also encoded by other nucleotide sequences in the sample. The J gene is TRBJ1-5, the V gene TRBV28; D not certain. The germline V gene encodes CDR1 MDHEN and CDR2 SYDVKM. V lost 2 bases and J lost 6, with 2 bases in between. The CDR3 covers 11 residues. Here the CDR3 DNA reads TGTGCCAGCAGTTTAAGTCAGCCCCAGCATTTT. As protein: CASSLSQPQHF.

The chain recombines TRBV15 with TRBJ2-5; TRBD1 agrees at 11 bases. This CDR3 has 15 amino acids. The germline V gene has CDR1 LNHNV and CDR2 YYDKDF (reference sequence). V was clipped by 0 bases and J by 9 bases; unmatched bases: 6. The CDR3 sequence: CATSRDWGQGGPQYF. The CDR3 DNA reads as TGTGCCACCAGCAGAGATTGGGGACAGGGGGGTCCCCAGTACTTC. The full variable domain, with the rest looked up from reference TRBV15 and TRBJ2-5, is DAMVIQNPRYQVTQFGKPVTLSCSQTLNHNVMYWYQQKSSQAPKLLFHYYDKDFNNEADTPDNFQSRRPNTSFCFLDIRSPGLGDTAMYLCATSRDWGQGGPQYFGPGTRLLVL.

The chain uses TRBV19 and TRBJ2-2, with D possibly called TRBD1 or TRBD2 (5 bases each). Germline V lookup: CDR1 LNHDA, CDR2 SQIVND (reference sequence). V gave up 8 bases and J gave up 1 base, with 11 bases separating them. CDR3 size: 14 residues. Written as DNA, the CDR3 is TGTGCCAGTGGAAGGGGAGAGAACACCGGGGAGCTGTTTTTT. This translates into CASGRGENTGELFF.

A few counts support this clone. The identical CDR3 is also encoded by other nucleotide sequences in the sample. The rearrangement links TRBV28 to TRBJ1-2; no clear D gene. Germline V gives CDR1 MDHEN, CDR2 SYDVKM. V shed 6 bases and J shed 5 bases, with 7 bases lying between them. This CDR3 contains 11 residues. The chain's CDR3 is CASSGSYGYTF. In DNA form, the CDR3 reads TGTGCCAGCAGCGGTAGTTATGGCTACACCTTC.

The rearrangement uses TRBV5-1 and TRBJ1-3, with D maybe TRBD1 (6 bases). The CDR3 has 16 residues. V lost 3 bases and J lost 0, with 13 bases in between. CDR1 is SGHRS, CDR2 YFSETQ, per germline. CDR3 sequence: CASSSDSAVSGNTIYF. The CDR3 DNA reads as TGCGCCAGCAGCTCGGACAGTGCCGTCTCTGGAAACACCATATATTTT.